This T cell receptor beta chain was profiled in a study of sequential checkpoint blockade in melanoma. Documented treatment: randomized to nivolumab then ipilimumab (arm A) or the reverse (arm B). The table came from immunoSEQ multiplex PCR; TCRdb's copy has only in-frame clones and leaves some out. The sample shows around 5,200 clones, around 21% of them seen only once. The ends lost 4 bases at V and 6 bases at J; junction bases unmatched: 6. Germline loops: CDR1 WSHSY, CDR2 SAAADI. The CDR3 spans 15 residues. This chain uses TRBV10-2 with TRBJ2-2; 9 nucleotides line up with TRBD1. This sequence was found in a human donor with melanoma. Material: tumor tissue (inferred from file names), obtained from a patient given nivolumab and ipilimumab in sequence. The CDR3 is CASSGGDRDAGELFF. DNA of the CDR3: TGCGCCAGCAGTGGGGGGGACAGGGACGCCGGGGAGCTGTTTTTT.